This TCR beta chain was identified in a study of blood T cell repertoires in COVID-19. This CDR3 comprises 12 residues. The count of this clone is one. Original handling: How many nucleated cells were present was estimated from reference gene primer amplification. This table comes from immunoSEQ multiplex PCR, and its TCRdb copy is limited to in-frame clones, with some not included. V, J and clone size are taken as reported in that table, and D and trimming were inferred from the DNA itself. The sample shows under 40,000 clones, about 85% of them seen only once. This rearrangement joins TRBV21-1 to TRBJ1-1; the table's D gene call, TRBD1, was not cross checked with the DNA. TRBV21-1 constitutes a pseudogene. Sequencing was performed on peripheral blood. This TCR was sampled from a human donor with acute or convalescent COVID-19. The donor label of this sample is uncertain. CDR3 nucleotides: TGTGCCAGCAGCTTTCGGACAGGGAAAGCTTTCTTT. Its translation: CASSFRTGKAFF.